The entry below describes one TCR beta chain. Its antigen remains unidentified. Sequencing used immunoSEQ multiplex PCR; TCRdb keeps in-frame clones, though not all of them. The table records over 250,000 clones, approximately 76% of them present only once. The source of the sample is a study of cytotoxic CD8 clonotypes in ibrutinib-treated CLL. Study as a whole: Partial responses totalled around 25 and complete responses 2; after median approximately 62 months, roughly 14 remained remitted and roughly twelve progressed. Study-wide results and caveats: Baseline-level clonality went beyond age-matched healthy donors and moved in step with circulating CD8+ T-cell counts.

The material was PBMCs, obtained at disease progression, from a patient treated with ibrutinib. This clonotype was sampled from a human donor with chronic lymphocytic leukemia.

The CDR3 reads CASNRGPETQYF. CDR3 bases: TGTGCCAGCAACAGGGGGCCGGAGACCCAGTACTTC. The J gene is TRBJ2-5, the V gene TRBV2; 9 bases agree with TRBD1. V lost 7 bases, J lost 5 bases, and 2 bases stayed unmatched. The CDR3 sequence is 12 residues long. Germline loops: CDR1 SNHLY, CDR2 FYNNEI.